A selection of T cell receptor beta chains follows, all from one sample in a study of blood T cell repertoires in COVID-19. Assay: immunoSEQ multiplex PCR; the TCRdb copy retains only in-frame clones and omits some. Found here are about 150,000 clones, approximately 81% of them singletons; the top ten hold 35% to 40%. Material for sequencing was peripheral blood. The receptors were gathered from a human donor in a cohort sampled during active COVID-19. CDR3s leave out the opening cysteine and the closing phenylalanine or tryptophan.

v_call: TRBV3-1/TRBV3-2
j_call: TRBJ2-1
cdr3_length: 12
cdr3_aa: ASSLSGVINEQF

v_call: TRBV4-1
j_call: TRBJ1-5
cdr3_length: 14
cdr3_aa: ASSPDRDRGHQPQH

v_call: TRBV6-5
j_call: TRBJ1-3
cdr3_length: 14
cdr3_aa: ASSYSRPGSGNTIY

v_call: TRBV6-5
j_call: TRBJ1-3
cdr3_length: 14
cdr3_aa: ASSYNQGGAGNTIY

v_call: TRBV12-5
j_call: TRBJ2-5
cdr3_length: 14
cdr3_aa: ASGLVAAGGPETQY

v_call: TRBV11-2
j_call: TRBJ2-7
cdr3_length: 12
cdr3_aa: ASSLTGLVIEQY

v_call: TRBV3-1/TRBV3-2
j_call: TRBJ1-2
cdr3_length: 14
cdr3_aa: ASSQPAAGANYGYT

v_call: TRBV4-2
j_call: TRBJ2-3
cdr3_length: 12
cdr3_aa: ASRSGGSTDTQY

v_call: TRBV5-8
j_call: TRBJ1-1
cdr3_length: 12
cdr3_aa: ASSLTGGVTEAF

v_call: TRBV29-1
j_call: TRBJ2-5
cdr3_length: 13
cdr3_aa: NQRGPAGLQETQY

v_call: TRBV6-2/TRBV6-3
j_call: TRBJ2-7
cdr3_length: 12
cdr3_aa: ASSYAGPPYEQY

v_call: TRBV3-1/TRBV3-2
j_call: TRBJ2-1
cdr3_length: 14
cdr3_aa: ASSQVFSGAANEQF

v_call: TRBV11-3
j_call: TRBJ1-1
cdr3_length: 14
cdr3_aa: ASSKGQGSWYTEAF

v_call: TRBV14
j_call: TRBJ1-1
cdr3_length: 10
cdr3_aa: ASSRLRDEAF

v_call: TRBV3-1/TRBV3-2
j_call: TRBJ1-4
cdr3_length: 15
cdr3_aa: ASSRGQGPATNEKLF

v_call: TRBV12-3/TRBV12-4
j_call: TRBJ1-3
cdr3_length: 11
cdr3_aa: ASSLLAGNTIY

v_call: TRBV29-1
j_call: TRBJ1-5
cdr3_length: 11
cdr3_aa: SVVRQIGQPQH

v_call: TRBV6-5
j_call: TRBJ1-5
cdr3_length: 10
cdr3_aa: ASNRGDQPQH

v_call: TRBV27
j_call: TRBJ2-2
cdr3_length: 12
cdr3_aa: ASSQRLNTGELF

v_call: TRBV5-1
j_call: TRBJ1-6
cdr3_length: 13
cdr3_aa: ASSLEQGSNSPLH

v_call: TRBV3-1/TRBV3-2
j_call: TRBJ1-2
cdr3_length: 11
cdr3_aa: ASSYRDRDGYT

v_call: TRBV5-8
j_call: TRBJ2-7
cdr3_length: 13
cdr3_aa: ASRTGGGFGNEQY

v_call: TRBV12-3/TRBV12-4
j_call: TRBJ2-3
cdr3_length: 11
cdr3_aa: ASSSTLTDTQY

v_call: TRBV9
j_call: TRBJ1-2
cdr3_length: 12
cdr3_aa: ASSASTGDYGYT

v_call: TRBV9
j_call: TRBJ1-2
cdr3_length: 13
cdr3_aa: ASSPRSRGGHGYT

v_call: TRBV3-1/TRBV3-2
j_call: TRBJ2-1
cdr3_length: 15
cdr3_aa: ASSPTAGTRGSYEQF

v_call: TRBV15
j_call: TRBJ2-3
cdr3_length: 14
cdr3_aa: ATSRDKLAGLDTQY

v_call: TRBV5-1
j_call: TRBJ2-7
cdr3_length: 10
cdr3_aa: ASSVTGLEQY

v_call: TRBV30
j_call: TRBJ1-4
cdr3_length: 14
cdr3_aa: AWSVTPGGINEKLF

v_call: TRBV5-1
j_call: TRBJ2-2
cdr3_length: 14
cdr3_aa: ASTPPGQLNTGELF

v_call: TRBV7-9
j_call: TRBJ2-7
cdr3_length: 12
cdr3_aa: ASSLRGKGYEQY

v_call: TRBV7-6
j_call: TRBJ2-3
cdr3_length: 14
cdr3_aa: ASSPTSGGSTDTQY

v_call: TRBV30
j_call: TRBJ2-1
cdr3_length: 12
cdr3_aa: AWRSGQSYNEQF

v_call: TRBV6-6
j_call: TRBJ2-5
cdr3_length: 13
cdr3_aa: ASSTGTGTQETQY

v_call: TRBV2
j_call: TRBJ2-5
cdr3_length: 12
cdr3_aa: ASSTRWREETQY

v_call: TRBV18
j_call: TRBJ2-7
cdr3_length: 10
cdr3_aa: ASSPTGAEQY

v_call: TRBV6-5
j_call: TRBJ1-1
cdr3_length: 13
cdr3_aa: ASIEPRGMNTEAF

v_call: TRBV9
j_call: TRBJ1-1
cdr3_length: 12
cdr3_aa: ASSVRGVNTEAF

v_call: TRBV5-1
j_call: TRBJ1-1
cdr3_length: 14
cdr3_aa: ASSSPDGAVDTEAF

v_call: TRBV9
j_call: TRBJ2-2
cdr3_length: 11
cdr3_aa: ASSVGGVRELF

v_call: TRBV5-1
j_call: TRBJ2-2
cdr3_length: 13
cdr3_aa: ASSLGSGANGELF

v_call: TRBV4-1
j_call: TRBJ2-3
cdr3_length: 14
cdr3_aa: ASSRGGAGLADTQY

v_call: TRBV4-3
j_call: TRBJ2-7
cdr3_length: 14
cdr3_aa: ASSQDIPGQNSEQY

v_call: TRBV4-3
j_call: TRBJ2-2
cdr3_length: 12
cdr3_aa: ASSQDRLTGELF

v_call: TRBV23-1
j_call: TRBJ2-2
cdr3_length: 14
cdr3_aa: ASSQSRTVNTGELF

v_call: TRBV11-2
j_call: TRBJ2-7
cdr3_length: 9
cdr3_aa: ASSFTYEQY

v_call: TRBV11-3
j_call: TRBJ2-1
cdr3_length: 11
cdr3_aa: ASSLDQAGHQF

v_call: TRBV28
j_call: TRBJ1-6
cdr3_length: 10
cdr3_aa: ASSLRNSPLH

v_call: TRBV7-5
j_call: TRBJ2-3
cdr3_length: 12
cdr3_aa: ARSYGQGFDTQY

v_call: TRBV6-5
j_call: TRBJ2-7
cdr3_length: 12
cdr3_aa: ASSWTRQGPEQY

v_call: TRBV19
j_call: TRBJ2-5
cdr3_length: 13
cdr3_aa: ASSITEDRKETQY

v_call: TRBV6-4
j_call: TRBJ2-3
cdr3_length: 13
cdr3_aa: ASSATSGGADTQY

v_call: TRBV5-6
j_call: TRBJ1-6
cdr3_length: 12
cdr3_aa: ASSLKAGVSPLH

v_call: TRBV2
j_call: TRBJ1-1
cdr3_length: 14
cdr3_aa: ASSKNGGTGGTEAF

v_call: TRBV19
j_call: TRBJ1-2
cdr3_length: 11
cdr3_aa: ASSTGVSYGYT

v_call: TRBV3-1/TRBV3-2
j_call: TRBJ1-2
cdr3_length: 13
cdr3_aa: ASSPRQGGVYGYT

v_call: TRBV7-9
j_call: TRBJ1-1
cdr3_length: 13
cdr3_aa: ASSEAGTGHTEAF

v_call: TRBV10-3
j_call: TRBJ1-6
cdr3_length: 11
cdr3_aa: AITSQGDSPLH